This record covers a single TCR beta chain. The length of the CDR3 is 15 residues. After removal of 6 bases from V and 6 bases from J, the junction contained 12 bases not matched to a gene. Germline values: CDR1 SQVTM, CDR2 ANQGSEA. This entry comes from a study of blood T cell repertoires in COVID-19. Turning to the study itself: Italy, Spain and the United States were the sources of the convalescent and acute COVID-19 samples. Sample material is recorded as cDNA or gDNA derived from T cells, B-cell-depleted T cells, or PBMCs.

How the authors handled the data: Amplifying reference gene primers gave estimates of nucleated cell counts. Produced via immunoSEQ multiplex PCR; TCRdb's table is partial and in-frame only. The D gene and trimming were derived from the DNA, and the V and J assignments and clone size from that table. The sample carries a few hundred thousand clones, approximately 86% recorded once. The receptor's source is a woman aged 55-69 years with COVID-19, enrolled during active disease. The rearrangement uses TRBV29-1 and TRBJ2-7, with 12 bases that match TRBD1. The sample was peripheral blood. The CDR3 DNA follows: TGCAGCGTGGGGGCCTGGGACAGGGGGCTTTCCGAGCAGTACTTC. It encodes CSVGAWDRGLSEQYF.